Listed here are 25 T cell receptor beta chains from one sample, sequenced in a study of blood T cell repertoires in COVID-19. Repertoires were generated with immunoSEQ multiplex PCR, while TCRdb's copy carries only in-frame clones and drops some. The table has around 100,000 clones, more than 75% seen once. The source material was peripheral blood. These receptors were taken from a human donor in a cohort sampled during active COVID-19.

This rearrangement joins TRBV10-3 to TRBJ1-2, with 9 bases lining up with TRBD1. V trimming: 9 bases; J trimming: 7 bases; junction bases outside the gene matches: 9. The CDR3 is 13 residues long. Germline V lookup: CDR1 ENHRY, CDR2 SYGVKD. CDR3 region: CAMTPGTGLGYTF. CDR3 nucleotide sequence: TGTGCCATGACGCCCGGGACAGGGCTTGGCTACACCTTC.

The CDR3, as DNA: TGTGCCAGCAGCTTCGGGGGATCCTACGAGCAGTACTTC. Translating gives CASSFGGSYEQYF. V usage is TRBV7-6 and J usage is TRBJ2-7; D is perhaps TRBD2 (6 bases). This CDR3 comprises 13 residues. Germline loops: CDR1 SGHVS, CDR2 FNYEAQ. Trimming cost V 3 bases and J 1 base, with 7 bases left between them.

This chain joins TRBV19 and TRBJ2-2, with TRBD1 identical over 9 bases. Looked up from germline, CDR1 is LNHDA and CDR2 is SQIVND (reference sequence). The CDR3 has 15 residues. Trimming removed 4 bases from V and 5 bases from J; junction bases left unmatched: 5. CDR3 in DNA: TGTGCCAGTAGTAAAGGGACAGGGAGGACCGGGGAGCTGTTTTTT. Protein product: CASSKGTGRTGELFF.

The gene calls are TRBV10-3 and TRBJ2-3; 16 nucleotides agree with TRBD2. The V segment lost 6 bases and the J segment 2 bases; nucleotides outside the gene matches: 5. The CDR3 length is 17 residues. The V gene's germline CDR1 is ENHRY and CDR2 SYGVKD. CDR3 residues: CAISLGTSGRATDTQYF. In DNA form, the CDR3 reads TGTGCCATCAGCCTCGGGACTAGCGGGAGGGCCACAGATACGCAGTATTTT.

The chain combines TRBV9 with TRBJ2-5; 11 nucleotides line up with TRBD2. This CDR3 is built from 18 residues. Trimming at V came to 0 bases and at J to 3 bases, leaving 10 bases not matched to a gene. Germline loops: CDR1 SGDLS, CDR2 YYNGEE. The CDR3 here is CASSVASAGTSGKETQYF. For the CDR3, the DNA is TGTGCCAGCAGCGTAGCCTCCGCCGGGACTAGCGGTAAAGAGACCCAGTACTTC.

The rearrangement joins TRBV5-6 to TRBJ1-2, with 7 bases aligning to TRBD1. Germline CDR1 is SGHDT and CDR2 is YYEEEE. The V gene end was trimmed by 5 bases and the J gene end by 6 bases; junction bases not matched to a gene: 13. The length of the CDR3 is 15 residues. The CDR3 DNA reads TGTGCCAGCAGTAAATCGGACAGGAATAGGGATGGCTACACCTTC. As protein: CASSKSDRNRDGYTF.

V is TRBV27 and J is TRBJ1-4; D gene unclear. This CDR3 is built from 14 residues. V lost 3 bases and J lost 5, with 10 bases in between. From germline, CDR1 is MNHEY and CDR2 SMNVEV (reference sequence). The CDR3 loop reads CASSLGQKNEKLFF. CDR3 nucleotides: TGTGCCAGCAGTTTGGGCCAGAAGAATGAAAAACTGTTTTTT.

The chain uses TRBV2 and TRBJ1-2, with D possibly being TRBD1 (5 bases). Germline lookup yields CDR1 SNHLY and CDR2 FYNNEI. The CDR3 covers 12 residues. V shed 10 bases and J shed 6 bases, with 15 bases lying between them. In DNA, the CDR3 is TGTGCCACTCAGGCAGAGGACAATGGCTACACCTTC. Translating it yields CATQAEDNGYTF.

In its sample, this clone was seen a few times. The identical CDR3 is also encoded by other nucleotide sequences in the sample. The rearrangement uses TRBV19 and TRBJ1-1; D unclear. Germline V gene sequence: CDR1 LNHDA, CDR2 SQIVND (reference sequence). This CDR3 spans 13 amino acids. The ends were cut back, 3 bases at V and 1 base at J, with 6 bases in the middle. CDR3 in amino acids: CASSISSNTEAFF. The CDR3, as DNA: TGTGCCAGTAGTATTTCCTCGAACACTGAAGCTTTCTTT. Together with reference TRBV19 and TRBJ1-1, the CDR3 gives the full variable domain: DGGITQSPKYLFRKEGQNVTLSCEQNLNHDAMYWYRQDPGQGLRLIYYSQIVNDFQKGDIAEGYSVSREKKESFPLTVTSAQKNPTAFYLCASSISSNTEAFFGQGTRLTVV.

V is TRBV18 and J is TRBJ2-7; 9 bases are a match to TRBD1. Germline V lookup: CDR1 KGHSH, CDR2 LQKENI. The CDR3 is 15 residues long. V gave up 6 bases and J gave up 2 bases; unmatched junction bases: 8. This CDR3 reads CASSTGTGQTYEQYF. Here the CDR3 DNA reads TGTGCCAGCTCTACCGGGACAGGGCAGACCTACGAGCAGTACTTC. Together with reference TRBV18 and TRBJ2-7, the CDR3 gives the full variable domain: NAGVMQNPRHLVRRRGQEARLRCSPMKGHSHVYWYRQLPEEGLKFMVYLQKENIIDESGMPKERFSAEFPKEGPSILRIQQVVRGDSAAYFCASSTGTGQTYEQYFGPGTRLTVT.

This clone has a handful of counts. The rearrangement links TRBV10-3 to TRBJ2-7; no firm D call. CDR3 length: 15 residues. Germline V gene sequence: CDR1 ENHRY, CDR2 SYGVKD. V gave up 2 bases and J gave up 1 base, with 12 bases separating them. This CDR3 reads CAISEIKTASYEQYF. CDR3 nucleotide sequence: TGTGCCATCAGTGAGATTAAAACTGCGTCCTACGAGCAGTACTTC.

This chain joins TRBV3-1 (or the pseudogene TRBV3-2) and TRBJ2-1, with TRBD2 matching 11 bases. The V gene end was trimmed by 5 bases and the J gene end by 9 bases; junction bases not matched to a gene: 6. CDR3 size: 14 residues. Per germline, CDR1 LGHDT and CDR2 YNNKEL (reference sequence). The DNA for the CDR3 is TGTGCCAGCAGCATTAGCGGGAGGGCGAGTGAGCAGTTCTTC. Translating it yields CASSISGRASEQFF.

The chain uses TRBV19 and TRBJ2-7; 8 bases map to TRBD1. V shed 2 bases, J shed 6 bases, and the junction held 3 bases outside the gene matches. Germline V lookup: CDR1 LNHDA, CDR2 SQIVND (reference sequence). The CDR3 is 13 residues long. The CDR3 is CASSINQGAEQYF. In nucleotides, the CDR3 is TGTGCCAGTAGTATAAACCAGGGGGCCGAGCAGTACTTC.

CDR3: CASSLAGAGNTEAFF. The CDR3 region has the DNA TGTGCCAGCAGCTTAGCGGGGGCAGGGAACACTGAAGCTTTCTTT. The chain carries TRBV7-6 and TRBJ1-1, with D perhaps matching TRBD1 (6 bases). The CDR3 has 15 residues. V gave up 0 bases and J gave up 1 base, with 9 bases separating them. The germline gives CDR1 SGHVS, CDR2 FNYEAQ.

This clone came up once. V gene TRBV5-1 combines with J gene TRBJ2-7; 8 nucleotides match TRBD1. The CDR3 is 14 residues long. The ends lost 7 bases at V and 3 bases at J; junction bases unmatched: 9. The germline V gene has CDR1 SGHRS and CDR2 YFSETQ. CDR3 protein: CASRTGGFGYEQYF. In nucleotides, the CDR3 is TGCGCCAGCCGAACAGGGGGGTTTGGCTACGAGCAGTACTTC.

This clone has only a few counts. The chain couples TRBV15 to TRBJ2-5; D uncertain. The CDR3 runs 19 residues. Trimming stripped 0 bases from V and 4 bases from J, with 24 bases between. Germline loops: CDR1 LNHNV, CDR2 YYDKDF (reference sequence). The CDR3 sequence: CATSRDLFGQVYLGETQYF. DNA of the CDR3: TGTGCCACCAGCAGAGATCTTTTCGGCCAGGTCTACTTAGGAGAGACCCAGTACTTC.

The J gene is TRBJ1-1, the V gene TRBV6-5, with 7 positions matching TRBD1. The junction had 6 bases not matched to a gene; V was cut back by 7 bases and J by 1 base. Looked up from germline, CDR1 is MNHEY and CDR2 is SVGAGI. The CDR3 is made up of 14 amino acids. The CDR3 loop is CASTETGKNTEAFF. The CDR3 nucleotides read TGTGCCAGCACCGAGACAGGGAAGAACACTGAAGCTTTCTTT.

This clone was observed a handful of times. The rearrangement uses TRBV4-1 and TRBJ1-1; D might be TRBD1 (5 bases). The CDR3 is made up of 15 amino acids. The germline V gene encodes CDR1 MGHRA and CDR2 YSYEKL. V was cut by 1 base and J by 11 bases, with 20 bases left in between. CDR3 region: CASSQVSQGVRGAFF. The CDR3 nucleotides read TGCGCCAGCAGCCAAGTGTCGCAGGGCGTCCGTGGGGCTTTCTTT.

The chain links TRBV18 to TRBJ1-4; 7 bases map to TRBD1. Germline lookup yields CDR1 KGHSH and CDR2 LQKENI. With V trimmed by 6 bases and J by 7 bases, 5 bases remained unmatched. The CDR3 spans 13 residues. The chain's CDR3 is CASSQGDAEKLFF. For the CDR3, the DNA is TGTGCCAGCTCCCAGGGGGATGCTGAAAAACTGTTTTTT.

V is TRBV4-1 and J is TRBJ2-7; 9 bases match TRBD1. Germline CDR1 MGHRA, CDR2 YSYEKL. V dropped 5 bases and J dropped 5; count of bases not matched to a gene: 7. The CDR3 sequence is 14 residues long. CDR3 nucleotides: TGCGCCAGCAGCTACGGGACAGGGTTCGACGAGCAGTACTTC. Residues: CASSYGTGFDEQYF.

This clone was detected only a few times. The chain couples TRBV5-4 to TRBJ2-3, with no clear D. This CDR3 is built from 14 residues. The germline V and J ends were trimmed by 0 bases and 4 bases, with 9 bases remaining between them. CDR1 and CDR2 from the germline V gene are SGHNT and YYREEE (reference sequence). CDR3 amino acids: CASSLVLSADTQYF. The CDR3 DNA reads TGTGCCAGCAGCTTGGTCCTTTCGGCAGATACGCAGTATTTT.

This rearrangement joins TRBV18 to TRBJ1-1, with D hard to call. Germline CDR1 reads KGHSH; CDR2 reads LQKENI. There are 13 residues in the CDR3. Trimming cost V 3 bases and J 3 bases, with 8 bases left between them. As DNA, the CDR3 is TGTGCCAGCTCACCCTTGTCAGACACTGAAGCTTTCTTT. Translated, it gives CASSPLSDTEAFF. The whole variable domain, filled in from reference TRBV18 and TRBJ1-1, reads NAGVMQNPRHLVRRRGQEARLRCSPMKGHSHVYWYRQLPEEGLKFMVYLQKENIIDESGMPKERFSAEFPKEGPSILRIQQVVRGDSAAYFCASSPLSDTEAFFGQGTRLTVV.

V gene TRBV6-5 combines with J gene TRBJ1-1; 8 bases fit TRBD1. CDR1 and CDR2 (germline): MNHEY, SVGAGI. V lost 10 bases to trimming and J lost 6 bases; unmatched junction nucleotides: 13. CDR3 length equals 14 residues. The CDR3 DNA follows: TGTGCCAAGAAAAACAGGGGGATTTTCTCTGAAGCTTTCTTT. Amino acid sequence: CAKKNRGIFSEAFF.

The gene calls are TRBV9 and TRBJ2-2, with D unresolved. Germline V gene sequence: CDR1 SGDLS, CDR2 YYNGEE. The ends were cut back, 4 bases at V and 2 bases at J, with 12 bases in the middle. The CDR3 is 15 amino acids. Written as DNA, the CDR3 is TGTGCCAGCAGCTCCCGACTGGTAAACACCGGGGAGCTGTTTTTT. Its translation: CASSSRLVNTGELFF.

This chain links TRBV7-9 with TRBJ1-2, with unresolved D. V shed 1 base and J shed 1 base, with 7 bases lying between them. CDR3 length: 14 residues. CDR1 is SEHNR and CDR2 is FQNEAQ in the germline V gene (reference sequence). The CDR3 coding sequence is TGTGCCAGCAGCTTAGGCGGCAGTAACTATGGCTACACCTTC. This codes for CASSLGGSNYGYTF. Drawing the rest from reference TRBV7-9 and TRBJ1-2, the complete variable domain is DTGVSQNPRHKITKRGQNVTFRCDPISEHNRLYWYRQTLGQGPEFLTYFQNEAQLEKSRLLSDRFSAERPKGSFSTLEIQRTEQGDSAMYLCASSLGGSNYGYTFGSGTRLTVV.